The next 19 T cell receptor beta chains were all read from a single sample in a study of CD8+CD57+ T cells in acquired aplastic anemia. Profiling that covered TCR beta VDJ and CDR3 relied on genomic DNA as its template. Each CDR3 protein gets one entry after TCRdb re-called the reads with MiXCR. This table has about 200,000 distinct CDR3 sequences, about 62% appearing once. Patients included in sequencing had previously demonstrated CD8+CD57+ cell expansion by flow cytometry. Sequenced input: sorted CD4+, CD8+, or CD8+CD57+ T cells (not recorded which) from PBMCs. The receptors come from a human donor with aplastic anemia.

V gene TRBV7-6 combines with J gene TRBJ2-1; the D gene is possibly TRBD1 (5 bases). The CDR3 runs 18 residues. Germline lookup yields CDR1 SGHVS and CDR2 FNYEAQ. V was clipped by 0 bases and J by 4 bases, with 19 bases between them. The CDR3 DNA follows: TGTGCCAGCAGCTTAGCTGGCGTTGGGGCAGAACTATACAATGAGCAGTTCTTC. As protein: CASSLAGVGAELYNEQFF.

This clonotype appeared a few times. The chain links TRBV19 to TRBJ2-3, with 7 nucleotides matching TRBD1. The CDR3 is 13 amino acids. V lost 9 bases to trimming and J lost 2 bases; unmatched junction nucleotides: 5. Germline loops: CDR1 LNHDA, CDR2 SQIVND (reference sequence). CDR3 region: CASEGQNTDTQYF. In DNA form, the CDR3 reads TGTGCCAGCGAGGGACAGAACACAGATACGCAGTATTTT.

The chain couples TRBV7-2 to TRBJ2-7, with 9 positions matching TRBD1. V was pared by 1 base and J by 5 bases, with 3 bases of the junction left unmatched. Looked up from germline, CDR1 is SGHTA and CDR2 is FQGNSA. The CDR3 spans 14 residues. In DNA form, the CDR3 reads TGTGCCAGCAGCTTAGTGGGGGACAGGGACGAGCAGTACTTC. It encodes CASSLVGDRDEQYF.

This clonotype was detected only a few times. This rearrangement joins TRBV7-9 to TRBJ2-1; D remains unclear. V was cut by 1 base and J by 1 base, with 8 bases left in between. Germline CDR1 reads SEHNR; CDR2 reads FQNEAQ (reference sequence). This CDR3 spans 15 amino acids. CDR3 nucleotide sequence: TGTGCCAGCAGCTTAGTGGTAGCATCCTACAATGAGCAGTTCTTC. This translates into CASSLVVASYNEQFF.

The CDR3 here is CATSRDRGPGNTIYF. The CDR3 coding sequence is TGTGCCACCAGCAGAGACAGGGGACCTGGAAACACCATATATTTT. The chain links TRBV15 to TRBJ1-3; a possible D gene is TRBD1 (6 bases). CDR3 length equals 15 residues. The germline gives CDR1 LNHNV, CDR2 YYDKDF (reference sequence). V lost 0 bases to trimming and J lost 2 bases, with 8 bases between them.

The chain uses TRBV11-2 and TRBJ2-4; tentatively, D is TRBD2 (6 bases). From germline, CDR1 is SGHAT and CDR2 FQNNGV. V lost 3 bases to trimming and J lost 0 bases, with 18 bases between them. The CDR3 has 18 amino acids. CDR3 sequence (DNA): TGTGCCAGCAGCTTTTCGTCGGCGGACTACTTAGCCAAAAACATTCAGTACTTC. It yields the protein CASSFSSADYLAKNIQYF.

The table lists this clonotype with a count of one. The V gene is TRBV7-2, the J gene TRBJ1-1; perhaps TRBD1 as D (5 bases). This CDR3 spans 15 amino acids. Germline V CDR1 and CDR2: SGHTA, FQGNSA. Trimming took 5 bases from V and 2 from J, leaving 15 bases between them. The CDR3 nucleotides read TGTGCCAGCAGCCTCCTCGGGGGAGGAAACACTGAAGCTTTCTTT. Translating it yields CASSLLGGGNTEAFF.

This chain connects TRBV20-1 to TRBJ2-1; no firm D call. V was trimmed by 0 bases and J by 7 bases, leaving 10 bases between them. This CDR3 is built from 13 residues. CDR1 is DFQATT and CDR2 is SNEGSKA in the germline V gene (reference sequence). The CDR3 protein is CSAREGGENEQFF. The CDR3 DNA reads as TGCAGTGCTAGAGAGGGTGGCGAGAATGAGCAGTTCTTC.

V and J are TRBV9 and TRBJ1-2; possible D gene TRBD1, 5 bases. Germline V gene lookup returns CDR1 SGDLS and CDR2 YYNGEE. This CDR3 spans 16 amino acids. Between the trimmed V and J ends, which lost 0 bases and 0 bases, there was a span of 12 bases. The CDR3 DNA sequence: TGTGCCAGCAGCGTAGAGGGACTGCCAGCTAACTATGGCTACACCTTC. This translates into CASSVEGLPANYGYTF.

The chain links TRBV5-1 to TRBJ2-1; 8 nucleotides line up with TRBD2. Germline loops: CDR1 SGHRS, CDR2 YFSETQ. The trim removed 1 base at V and 4 bases at J, leaving 4 bases unmatched. The CDR3 sequence is 15 residues long. The CDR3 region is CASSLPREGYNEQFF. CDR3 in DNA: TGCGCCAGCAGCTTGCCACGGGAGGGATACAATGAGCAGTTCTTC.

The chain employs TRBV15 and TRBJ2-5; D ambiguous. This CDR3 comprises 17 residues. The germline V gene has CDR1 LNHNV and CDR2 YYDKDF (reference sequence). Trimming stripped 3 bases from V and 3 bases from J, with 20 bases between. The CDR3 DNA sequence: TGTGCCACCAGCAGGGGTCTGGGTGACTCCTTTGAAGAGACCCAGTACTTC. Translating gives CATSRGLGDSFEETQYF. The variable domain in full, with the rest retrieved from reference TRBV15 and TRBJ2-5, is DAMVIQNPRYQVTQFGKPVTLSCSQTLNHNVMYWYQQKSSQAPKLLFHYYDKDFNNEADTPDNFQSRRPNTSFCFLDIRSPGLGDTAMYLCATSRGLGDSFEETQYFGPGTRLLVL.

The chain links TRBV10-1 to TRBJ2-7; 10 bases are a match to TRBD1. CDR1 and CDR2 (germline): WNHNN, SYGVQD (reference sequence). The CDR3 loop spans 14 amino acids. V lost 5 bases to trimming and J lost 5 bases; unmatched junction nucleotides: 6. This CDR3 reads CASSPGQGIDEQYF. CDR3 bases: TGCGCCAGCAGTCCGGGACAGGGGATCGACGAGCAGTACTTC.

A few counts support this clonotype. The chain carries TRBV10-3 and TRBJ1-5; tentatively, D is TRBD1 (5 bases). Trimming left V 0 bases short and J 4 bases short, with 13 bases between. The CDR3 is 16 amino acids. CDR1 is ENHRY, CDR2 SYGVKD, per germline. For the CDR3, the DNA is TGTGCCATCAGTGAGTCGGCAGGGAGCGAAAATCAGCCCCAGCATTTT. Protein: CAISESAGSENQPQHF.

The DNA for the CDR3 is TGTGCCAGCAGCCAGCAACTAGCGGGAGAGACCCAGTACTTC. Translation: CASSQQLAGETQYF. This chain joins TRBV6-4 and TRBJ2-5; 9 nucleotides align to TRBD2. Germline CDR1 and CDR2: MRHNA and SNTAGT. With 6 bases clipped from V and 4 bases from J, the junction kept 6 bases outside the gene matches. The CDR3 contains 14 residues.

Of note for this clonotype: The junction shows a germline mismatch at one end, possibly a read error. The CDR3 DNA sequence: TGTGCCGCCAGCAGCTTACAGGGGGGATCCTATAATTCACCCCTCCACTTT. Translation gives CAASSLQGGSYNSPLHF. V is TRBV15 and J is TRBJ1-6, with 8 bases that match TRBD1. This CDR3 is 17 amino acids long. Germline CDR1 and CDR2: LNHNV and YYDKDF (reference sequence). Full variable domain (rest looked up from reference TRBV15 and TRBJ1-6): DAMVIQNPRYQVTQFGKPVTLSCSQTLNHNVMYWYQQKSSQAPKLLFHYYDKDFNNEADTPDNFQSRRPNTSFCFLDIRSPGLGDTAMYLCAASSLQGGSYNSPLHFGNGTRLTVT.

The chain joins TRBV19 to TRBJ2-5; 12 bases agree with TRBD2. CDR1 is LNHDA and CDR2 is SQIVND in the germline V gene (reference sequence). CDR3 length: 16 residues. Trimming cost V 6 bases and J 5 bases; bases outside gene matches: 10. The CDR3 protein is CASSPRLAGVQETQYF. Written as DNA, the CDR3 is TGTGCCAGTAGCCCTCGACTAGCGGGAGTTCAGGAGACCCAGTACTTC. Full variable domain (rest looked up from reference TRBV19 and TRBJ2-5): DGGITQSPKYLFRKEGQNVTLSCEQNLNHDAMYWYRQDPGQGLRLIYYSQIVNDFQKGDIAEGYSVSREKKESFPLTVTSAQKNPTAFYLCASSPRLAGVQETQYFGPGTRLLVL.

V and J are TRBV10-3 and TRBJ2-3; TRBD2 aligns across 8 bases. The CDR3 length is 15 residues. The germline gives CDR1 ENHRY, CDR2 SYGVKD. The V segment lost 7 bases and the J segment 5 bases; nucleotides outside the gene matches: 11. In nucleotides, the CDR3 is TGTGCCATCAAGGGCAGCGGGAGTACGCAAGATACGCAGTATTTT. Translation gives CAIKGSGSTQDTQYF.

Many counts were recorded for this clonotype. V usage is TRBV5-1 and J usage is TRBJ2-7, with TRBD1 as a possible D gene (6 bases). CDR3 length: 15 amino acids. The V end lost 4 bases, the J end lost 2 bases, and 16 bases lay between the germline ends. Germline V gene lookup returns CDR1 SGHRS and CDR2 YFSETQ. The CDR3: CASSDPGDSAYEQYF. The CDR3 nucleotides are TGCGCCAGCAGCGATCCAGGGGATTCGGCCTACGAGCAGTACTTC.

The chain uses TRBV7-8 and TRBJ2-5; the D call may be TRBD1 or TRBD2 (5 bases each). V lost 2 bases and J lost 8, with 18 bases in between. The CDR3 has 15 amino acids. Per germline, CDR1 SGHVS and CDR2 FQNEAQ. The chain's CDR3 is CASSLPGTRTATQYF. As DNA, the CDR3 is TGTGCCAGCAGCTTACCGGGGACCCGCACCGCAACCCAGTACTTC.